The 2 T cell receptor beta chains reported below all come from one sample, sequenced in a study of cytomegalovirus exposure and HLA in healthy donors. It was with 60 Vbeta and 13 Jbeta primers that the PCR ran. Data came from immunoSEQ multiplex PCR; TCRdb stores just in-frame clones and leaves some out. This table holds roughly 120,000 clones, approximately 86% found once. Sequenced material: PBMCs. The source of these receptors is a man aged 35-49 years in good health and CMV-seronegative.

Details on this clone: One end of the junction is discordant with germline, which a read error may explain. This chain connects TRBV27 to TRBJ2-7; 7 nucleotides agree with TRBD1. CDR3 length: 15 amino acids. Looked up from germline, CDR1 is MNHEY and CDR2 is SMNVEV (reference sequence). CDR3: CASSAETGFSDEQYF. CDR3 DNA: TGTGCCAGCAGTGCCGAGACAGGGTTCTCCGACGAGCAGTACTTC.

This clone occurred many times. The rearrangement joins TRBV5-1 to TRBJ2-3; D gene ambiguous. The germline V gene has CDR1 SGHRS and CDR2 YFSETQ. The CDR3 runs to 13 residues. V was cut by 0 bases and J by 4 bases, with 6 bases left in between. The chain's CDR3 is CASSLERADTQYF. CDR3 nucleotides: TGCGCCAGCAGCTTGGAACGGGCAGATACGCAGTATTTT.